This T cell receptor (beta chain) emerged from a study of OX40 agonist ivuxolimab in advanced cancers. Regarding the complete study: The costimulatory receptor OX40 (CD134) was targeted by ivuxolimab, a fully human IgG2 agonistic monoclonal antibody. Intravenous ivuxolimab was administered to patients every 2 weeks at six dose levels: 0.01, 0.1, 0.3, 1.5, 3 and 10 mg/kg. Of the approximately 50 patients in dose escalation, about 20 had hepatocellular carcinoma, around 15 had melanoma, 9 had renal cell carcinoma and 9 had head and neck cancer. A male proportion of 75% to 85% and a mean age of approximately 58 years, ranging from 23 to 79, were recorded for the dose-escalation cohort. Patients were allowed to have had prior anti-PD-1, anti-PD-L1 or anti-CTLA-4 therapy, and approximately 40% of the dose-escalation patients had been treated with checkpoint inhibitors. Partial responses were achieved by three dose-escalation patients, of whom one had hepatocellular carcinoma and two had cutaneous melanoma. Peripheral TCRbeta sequencing aimed to test whether ivuxolimab altered TCR sequence diversity and caused clonal T-cell expansion. The paper reports the monotherapy dose-escalation portion (N = 52 patients) of the phase I ivuxolimab trial.

To sequence the TCRbeta CDR3 region, genomic DNA was isolated from the sorted cells. The immunoSEQ Assay was used for sequencing of TCRbeta CDR3 regions. TCRdb took over this immuneACCESS table, retaining in-frame rearrangements with V and J assigned. Such tables are incomplete; in checked studies, under half of the missing clones stem from an unresolved V gene, and the remainder is unexplained. The sample contains 20,000 to 25,000 clones, 79% of them found a single time. Clones ranked in the top ten supply over 10% of the sample. Patients with autoimmune disease history or receiving systemic immunosuppression were excluded from the trial. In every dose cohort, peripheral blood was drawn for TCR sequencing at baseline, cycle 4 day 1, and cycle 7 day 1. The samples were drawn from a first-in-human, open-label, multicenter phase I dose-escalation trial of ivuxolimab. Adults with locally advanced or metastatic melanoma, renal cell carcinoma, hepatocellular carcinoma or head and neck squamous cell carcinoma were enrolled in the trial. Before TCR sequencing, CD4+ and CD8+ T cells were separately sorted from peripheral blood.

Summary of the overall study and its limitations: Clonal expansion of both CD4+ and CD8+ blood T cells was observed from baseline to week 6 at doses 0.1 to 3.0 mg/kg. The antigen specificity of the clonally expanded peripheral T cells was not determined. Low levels of normalized T-cell clonal expansion were also seen in some patients who did not respond. After ivuxolimab, CD8+ T cells had more expanded clones than CD4+ T cells on average. In the 0.1-3.0 mg/kg groups, partial responders had among the lowest normalized peripheral clonal expansion, particularly in CD8+ T cells.

The CDR3 starts with the cysteine, ends with the phenylalanine, and has 14 residues. Only the CDR3 DNA stays, 42 bases, in frame from base 1. The germline V gene specifies MNHNS as CDR1 and SASEGT as CDR2. Relative to germline, V is 8 bases shorter and J is 5 bases shorter, with 18 bases between their ends. As concerns this clone: Its antigen is still unknown. Per-base qualities were not stored, and no clone one base away is much larger.

Sequencing was performed on CD4+ or CD8+ T cells sorted from blood, taken in a trial of the OX40 agonist ivuxolimab. The receptor was derived from an adult with an advanced solid tumor such as melanoma, head and neck, liver or kidney cancer. This receptor chain uses TRBV6-1 and TRBJ1-2; perhaps TRBD1 is the D gene, with 5 bases matching. The CDR3 corresponds to CASRSAGLNYGYTF. In nucleotides, the sequence is TGTGCCAGCCGGTCTGCGGGACTCAATTATGGCTACACCTTC.